This T cell receptor (beta chain) was captured by sequencing in a study of lymphopenia after photon versus proton radiotherapy (dated by TCRdb to about 2019). Notes on the research overall: Photon and proton radiation therapy were compared by the study for their immunological effects in patients with gastrointestinal tumors who developed high-grade lymphopenia. The goal of the study was to characterize the differences between the two radiation modalities in how they affect the immune system. A cohort of around 20 patients with gastrointestinal tumors who received either photon or proton therapy and subsequently developed lymphopenia was included.

The CDR3, cysteine through phenylalanine, is 17 amino acids long. The sequence is cut down to CDR3 DNA, 51 bases in frame from base 1. V is pruned by 2 bases and J by 1 base, leaving 7 bases of the junction without a gene match. Based on the germline V gene, the CDR1 and CDR2 sequences are ENHRY and SYGVKD. Note on this clone: This receptor's antigen is unknown. No base quality values were provided; no much bigger clone lies one nucleotide off.

Receptor amplification or capture employed the immunoSEQ multiplex PCR assay. T cell repertoires were profiled with deep sequencing of rearranged TCR beta loci together with multiparametric flow cytometry. TCRdb re-hosts the immuneACCESS table, in-frame sequences only. Its copies lack some clones; in the studies checked, an unresolved V gene accounts for under half of them, and the cause for the rest is not known. In all, the sample holds about 35,000 clones, and roughly nine tenths of those were seen once. Roughly 15% of the sample comes from the top ten. The full study reports these points: Relative stability during treatment was observed in proton-treated patients, whereas loss of naive T cells and TCR diversity and gain of effector/memory populations were observed in photon-treated patients. The authors looked at the survival association only in patients who died, and they framed better survival with proton therapy as a possibility rather than a demonstrated result. Across the cohort, among patients who died, a greater drop in TCR diversity after the nadir was inversely correlated with overall survival time. After the lymphocyte count nadir, repertoires from photon-treated patients showed oligoclonal expansion, particularly of CD8+ Temra cells, and this expansion drove the decline in diversity.

The sequence was collected from a man aged 55-75 years with cholangiocarcinoma. Here the chain combines TRBV10-3 and TRBJ1-2, with 10 central nucleotides matching TRBD1. Specimen: peripheral blood, collected from a patient treated with photon-based radiotherapy. The nucleotide sequence is TGTGCCATCAGTGAGCAAGCCCGGACAGGGGGTAACTATGGCTACACCTTC. Translation gives CAISEQARTGGNYGYTF.